This T cell receptor beta chain comes out of a study of T cells in Graves' hyperthyroidism and ophthalmopathy. The study, taken as a whole, reports: The model anticipated ophthalmopathy a median around six months pre-onset.

Uncontrolled infection, other autoimmune disease, pregnancy or lactation barred patients from enrollment. This CDR3 comprises 13 residues. The V gene lost 1 base and the J gene lost 0 bases, with 6 bases spanning the gap. Germline V gene lookup returns CDR1 DFQATT and CDR2 SNEGSKA (reference sequence). Amplified regions were TCR beta CDR3 sequences from RNA transcripts. In the first-round RT-PCR of the TCR CDR3, the HTBI primer set was used. TCRdb passed the multiplex PCR reads through MiXCR, listing each CDR3 protein once. The data hold approximately 640,000 distinct CDR3 sequences, with 15% to 20% observed a single time. This clonotype was observed many times. Its antigen is not known.

The source of this sequence is a woman aged 30 to 39 with Graves' hyperthyroidism. Material for sequencing was blood. The chain is built from TRBV20-1 and TRBJ2-5; no firm D call. CDR3 region: CSARGLDQETQYF. The DNA for the CDR3 is TGCAGTGCTAGAGGGCTAGACCAAGAGACCCAGTACTTC.